The rows below give T cell receptor beta chains drawn from one sample of a study of T cells in localized non-small cell lung cancer. The assay was immunoSEQ multiplex PCR, and TCRdb's table has in-frame clones only and misses some. The sample lists 910 or so clones; about 30% were seen once. Here the sequenced sample was normal lung tissue next to the tumor, taken before any cancer treatment. The receptors derive from a female donor older than 55 with stage I lung adenocarcinoma. CDR3s include the opening cysteine and the closing phenylalanine or tryptophan. D genes are given only for firm matches. Size tells how often a clone was seen (once, few, many) or the class of an expanded clone, and some rows leave it out.

v_call,clone_size,j_call,d_call,cdr3_nt,cdr3_aa
TRBV14,few,TRBJ1-1,TRBD1,TGTGCCAGCAGCAACCGGGACAGGGGTAACACTGAAGCTTTCTTT,CASSNRDRGNTEAFF
TRBV11-3,medium-sized,TRBJ2-7,TRBD2,TGTGCCAGCAGCTCAGACCGGACTAGCGGGAGCTACGAGCAGTACTTC,CASSSDRTSGSYEQYF
TRBV6-8,few,TRBJ1-6,NA,TGTGCCAGCAGTTACACGACAGGCGACGATTCACCCCTCCACTTT,CASSYTTGDDSPLHF
TRBV15,NA,TRBJ2-4,TRBD1,TGTGCCACCAGCGACGAGGGACAGTCAATCCTAGCCAAAAACATTCAGTACTTC,CATSDEGQSILAKNIQYF
TRBV11-3,few,TRBJ2-4,TRBD1,TGTGCCAGCAGCTTGCCGGGACAGGGGGCCAAAAACATTCAGTACTTC,CASSLPGQGAKNIQYF
TRBV6-8,few,TRBJ1-2,NA,TGTGCCAGCAGTCCCAAGATGACAGCAGGGGGCTACACCTTC,CASSPKMTAGGYTF
TRBV18,once,TRBJ1-1,NA,TGTGCCAGCTCACTATTTGGACAGCAGAACACTGAAGCTTTCTTT,CASSLFGQQNTEAFF
TRBV15,NA,TRBJ2-6,NA,TGTGCCACCAGCAGTGGAAGATCTGGGGCCAACGTCCTGACTTTC,CATSSGRSGANVLTF
TRBV15,NA,TRBJ1-5,TRBD1,TGTGCCACCACATCCGACCGACAGGGACCCAGCAATCAGCCCCAGCATTTT,CATTSDRQGPSNQPQHF
TRBV6-8,large,TRBJ2-1,NA,TGTGCCATCAGCTTCTCCTACAATGAGCAGTTCTTC,CAISFSYNEQFF
TRBV18,few,TRBJ2-7,TRBD1,TGTGCCAGCTCAAAGGACAGGGGGGAGCAGTACTTC,CASSKDRGEQYF
TRBV11-3,few,TRBJ2-5,TRBD2,TGTGCCAGCAGCAATACCGGGACTAGCTCGGAGACCCAGTACTTC,CASSNTGTSSETQYF
TRBV30,NA,TRBJ2-7,TRBD1,TGTGCCTGGGAGGGGGACAGTATCTACGAGCAGTACTTC,CAWEGDSIYEQYF
TRBV18,few,TRBJ1-4,NA,TGTGCCAGCTCACCCAGGAGCTCCGAAAAACTGTTTTTT,CASSPRSSEKLFF
TRBV15,NA,TRBJ2-1,TRBD2,TGTGCCACCAGCAGAGGCCGACTAGCGGGAGCGAACAATGAGCAGTTCTTC,CATSRGRLAGANNEQFF
TRBV15,NA,TRBJ1-2,TRBD1,TGTGCCACCAGCAGAGGAAAGGGGGCCTCAGGCTATGGCTACACCTTC,CATSRGKGASGYGYTF
TRBV6-8,medium-sized,TRBJ1-1,NA,TGTGCCAGCAGTTGGTTGGGGACTGAAGCTTTCTTT,CASSWLGTEAFF
TRBV19,NA,TRBJ1-1,NA,TGTGCCAGCGGGACTGTGAACACTGAAGCTTTCTTT,CASGTVNTEAFF
TRBV10-2,NA,TRBJ1-2,NA,TGCGCCAGCAGTGAGTGGGAGAACTATGGCTACACCTTC,CASSEWENYGYTF
TRBV30,NA,TRBJ1-5,NA,TGTGCCTGGAGCCTCGAGGGGGGCAATCAGCCCCAGCATTTT,CAWSLEGGNQPQHF
TRBV14,NA,TRBJ1-4,NA,TGTGCCAGCAGCCAAGACCCCCAGGGACGAAAACTGTTTTTT,CASSQDPQGRKLFF
TRBV11-3,few,TRBJ2-5,NA,TGTGCCAGCAGCTTAGTAAGGGGTCTCCAAGAGACCCAGTACTTC,CASSLVRGLQETQYF
TRBV11-3,large,TRBJ2-2,TRBD2,TGTGCCAGCAGCCCCGCGGGGGGCAGCACCGGGGAGCTGTTTTTT,CASSPAGGSTGELFF
TRBV30,NA,TRBJ1-1,NA,TGTGCCTGGAGTGTATGGGCGGCTGAAGCTTTCTTT,CAWSVWAAEAFF
TRBV23-1,NA,TRBJ2-2,NA,TGCGCCAGCAGTCAACAGGGGTACACCGGGGAGCTGTTTTTT,CASSQQGYTGELFF
TRBV29-1,NA,TRBJ1-1,TRBD1,TGCAGCGTTGTACCGGGACAGGGGACCACTGAAGCTTTCTTT,CSVVPGQGTTEAFF
TRBV9,large,TRBJ2-1,TRBD1,TGTGCCAGCAGCGTGGCCCTGGGACAGGTCAATGAGCAGTTCTTC,CASSVALGQVNEQFF
TRBV28,few,TRBJ1-3,NA,TGTGCCAGCAGTTTATGGTCTGGGTATGGTGGAAACACCATATATTTT,CASSLWSGYGGNTIYF
TRBV6-8,NA,TRBJ2-2,NA,TGTGCCATCAGGGACTCTTGGACCGGGGAGCTGTTTTTT,CAIRDSWTGELFF
TRBV6-8,NA,TRBJ1-1,NA,TGTGCCAGCAGGGGAGTGGGCACTGAAGCTTTCTTT,CASRGVGTEAFF
TRBV6-8,few,TRBJ1-2,NA,TGTGCCAGCAGTCCCTTAGGCTATGGCTACACCTTC,CASSPLGYGYTF
TRBV19,NA,TRBJ1-2,NA,TGTGCCAGTAGGCCGGACGAATCTAACTATGGCTACACCTTC,CASRPDESNYGYTF
TRBV28,NA,TRBJ1-5,NA,TGTGCCAGCAGGGGGTTAATAGGCAATCAGCCCCAGCATTTT,CASRGLIGNQPQHF
TRBV11-3,few,TRBJ2-7,TRBD2,TGTGCCAGCAGATACGGACTAGCGGGAGCCTACGAGCAGTACTTC,CASRYGLAGAYEQYF
TRBV6-8,few,TRBJ1-1,TRBD1,TGTGCCAGCAGTCTTAAGACAGGGGTCACTGAAGCTTTCTTT,CASSLKTGVTEAFF
TRBV28,few,TRBJ1-5,NA,TGTGCCAGCAGTGCCGGGGGGAGCAATCAGCCCCAGCATTTT,CASSAGGSNQPQHF
TRBV19,NA,TRBJ1-5,NA,TGTGCCAGTAGCTTTGGGGTAAATCAGCCCCAGCATTTT,CASSFGVNQPQHF
TRBV18,NA,TRBJ2-5,NA,TGTGCCAGCTCGAAAAACCAGGAGACCCAGTACTTC,CASSKNQETQYF
TRBV10-1,NA,TRBJ1-5,NA,TGCGCCAGCCCCACCGAAATTCCATGGATGGAGGGCAATCAGCCCCAGCATTTT,CASPTEIPWMEGNQPQHF
TRBV7-6,few,TRBJ2-7,NA,TGTGCCAGCAGCTTGGCAGGTGGGCTTATCTACGAGCAGTACTTC,CASSLAGGLIYEQYF
TRBV11-3,hyperexpanded,TRBJ2-7,NA,TGTGCCAGCAGCTTGGACGGGGAGCTTAGGATCTACGAGCAGTACTTC,CASSLDGELRIYEQYF
TRBV6-8,NA,TRBJ1-2,NA,TGTGCCAGCAGTTACAGGCGGACGAACTATGGCTACACCTTC,CASSYRRTNYGYTF
TRBV19,NA,TRBJ1-3,NA,TGTGCCGTCGACCCCGGCTCTGGAAACACCATATATTTT,CAVDPGSGNTIYF
TRBV19,NA,TRBJ2-3,NA,TGTGCCAGTAGCTGGGGGCCGACAGATACGCAGTATTTT,CASSWGPTDTQYF
TRBV19,few,TRBJ1-1,NA,TGTGCCAGTAGGGCATACAACACTGAAGCTTTCTTT,CASRAYNTEAFF
TRBV6-8,NA,TRBJ1-5,NA,TGTGCCAGCAGTGGGGACGCGGGTGGCCAGCCCCAGCATTTT,CASSGDAGGQPQHF
TRBV11-3,few,TRBJ2-7,TRBD2,TGTGCCAGCAGCTTGGGACTAGCGGGAGAACGGGAGCAGTACTTC,CASSLGLAGEREQYF
TRBV19,NA,TRBJ1-5,NA,TGTGCCAGTAGTATAGATGGGGTTATCCAGCATTTT,CASSIDGVIQHF
TRBV11-3,NA,TRBJ2-1,TRBD2,TGTGCCAGCAGCCCGTACGGGAGCGGGAGCTCCTACAATGAGCAGTTCTTC,CASSPYGSGSSYNEQFF
TRBV9,few,TRBJ1-2,NA,TGTGCCAGCAGTACAGCTATGTATGGCTACACCTTC,CASSTAMYGYTF
TRBV6-8,few,TRBJ2-1,TRBD2,TGTGCCAGCAGTTCCCCACACCCAGGACTAGCGGGAGGGCATAGTGAGCAGTTCTTC,CASSSPHPGLAGGHSEQFF
TRBV30,few,TRBJ2-3,TRBD2,TGTGCCTGTACTGGGGCGGGAGGGCCAAATACGCAGTATTTT,CACTGAGGPNTQYF
TRBV1,few,TRBJ2-5,NA,TGCGCCAGCAACCAAGAACTAGCGACAGAGACCCAGTACTTC,CASNQELATETQYF
TRBV11-3,few,TRBJ2-5,TRBD2,TGTGCCAGCAGCTTAGGTCGGGCTAGCGGACAAGAGACCCAGTACTTC,CASSLGRASGQETQYF
TRBV11-3,NA,TRBJ1-4,TRBD1,TGTGCCAGCTCTCCCGACAGGGACTTTAATGAAAAACTGTTTTTT,CASSPDRDFNEKLFF
TRBV11-3,NA,TRBJ1-5,NA,TGTGCCAGCAGCTTGGGGACACTTTTTAGCAATCAGCCCCAGCATTTT,CASSLGTLFSNQPQHF
TRBV15,NA,TRBJ1-1,TRBD1,TGTGCCACCAGCACCCGACAGGGCCGGAGTGGAGCTTTCTTT,CATSTRQGRSGAFF